What follows are 15 T cell receptor beta chains derived from one specimen sequenced in a study of T cell changes during pregnancy in multiple sclerosis. Only in-frame clones appear in the TCRdb table, and some are missing; sequencing was by immunoSEQ multiplex PCR. The repertoire holds more than 80,000 clones, 92% seen once, with about 1.5% in the top ten. The sequencing used peripheral blood, collected in the first trimester of pregnancy. All receptors come from a female donor with multiple sclerosis, enrolled in a pregnancy study.

The rearrangement links TRBV7-9 to TRBJ2-7, with 7 bases fitting TRBD2. The CDR3 covers 14 residues. CDR1 SEHNR and CDR2 FQNEAQ come from the germline V gene (reference sequence). The trim removed 5 bases at V and 5 bases at J, leaving 9 bases unmatched. The CDR3 DNA is TGTGCCAGCAGCCCAAGAGGTCGGGAGGACGAGCAGTACTTC. Translation gives CASSPRGREDEQYF.

The V call is TRBV4-2, the J call TRBJ2-1; D remains ambiguous. In germline, CDR1 is LGHNA, CDR2 YNFKEQ. This CDR3 contains 14 residues. Trimming took off 5 bases at V and 0 bases at J, with 8 bases between the two ends. The CDR3 DNA follows: TGTGCCAGCAGCGTCACGGGCTCCTACAATGAGCAGTTCTTC. Encoded protein: CASSVTGSYNEQFF.

The J gene is TRBJ1-1, the V gene TRBV27, with D perhaps TRBD1 (5 bases). The CDR3 loop spans 14 amino acids. Trimming pared 4 bases from V and 5 bases from J, leaving 14 bases between. The germline V gene has CDR1 MNHEY and CDR2 SMNVEV (reference sequence). This CDR3 is CASSSYDSRTEAFF. The CDR3 DNA reads as TGTGCCAGCAGTTCTTACGACAGTCGGACTGAAGCTTTCTTT.

The chain combines TRBV6-5 with TRBJ2-7; 7 bases map to TRBD1. V was clipped by 6 bases and J by 4 bases; unmatched bases: 12. CDR1 is MNHEY, CDR2 SVGAGI, per germline. The CDR3 runs 15 residues. The CDR3: CASSARTGPHYEQYF. The CDR3, as DNA: TGTGCCAGCAGCGCCCGGACAGGTCCGCATTACGAGCAGTACTTC.

The V call is TRBV28, the J call TRBJ2-5, with D hard to call. V was cut by 3 bases and J by 1 base, with 9 bases left in between. The CDR3 sequence is 14 residues long. From germline, CDR1 is MDHEN and CDR2 SYDVKM. This CDR3 is CASSFTRGQETQYF. The CDR3 region has the DNA TGTGCCAGCAGTTTCACGCGCGGCCAAGAGACCCAGTACTTC. The full variable domain, with the rest looked up from reference TRBV28 and TRBJ2-5, is DVKVTQSSRYLVKRTGEKVFLECVQDMDHENMFWYRQDPGLGLRLIYFSYDVKMKEKGDIPEGYSVSREKKERFSLILESASTNQTSMYLCASSFTRGQETQYFGPGTRLLVL.

The rearrangement links TRBV5-6 to TRBJ2-1; 7 nucleotides align to TRBD2. The CDR3 totals 17 residues. In germline, CDR1 is SGHDT, CDR2 YYEEEE. Unmatched junction bases numbered 11, after V lost 0 bases and J lost 5 bases. CDR3 sequence (DNA): TGTGCCAGCAGCTTGGCGCGAGCGGGAAGAGCAAACAATGAGCAGTTCTTC. Amino acid sequence: CASSLARAGRANNEQFF.

The V gene is TRBV14, the J gene TRBJ2-7; D not resolved. Germline CDR1 is SGHDN and CDR2 is FVKESK. The CDR3 runs 14 residues. V was pared by 4 bases and J by 2 bases, with 12 bases between. The CDR3 nucleotides are TGTGCCAGCAGCCCGAGGCCCAGCCCCTACGAGCAGTACTTC. This codes for CASSPRPSPYEQYF.

The gene calls are TRBV27 and TRBJ1-5, with 12 nucleotides matching TRBD1. In germline, CDR1 is MNHEY, CDR2 SMNVEV (reference sequence). The CDR3 has 17 amino acids. V shed 2 bases and J 7 bases; nucleotides not matched to a gene: 9. CDR3 bases: TGTGCCAGCAGTTTACACCCGGGACAGGGGGCGCGGCAGCCCCAGCATTTT. Translated: CASSLHPGQGARQPQHF.

To note about this clone: Other DNA sequences in the same sample also yield this CDR3. This chain connects TRBV5-1 to TRBJ1-5; D uncertain. The germline V gene has CDR1 SGHRS and CDR2 YFSETQ. The CDR3 is made up of 14 amino acids. V lost 0 bases and J lost 1, with 5 bases in between. CDR3 coding DNA: TGCGCCAGCAGCTTGGGGGAGAGCAATCAGCCCCAGCATTTT. Residues: CASSLGESNQPQHF.

The chain joins TRBV5-1 to TRBJ2-3, with 7 bases lining up with TRBD2. V lost 1 base and J lost 3; bases outside the gene matches: 8. Germline V gene sequence: CDR1 SGHRS, CDR2 YFSETQ. The CDR3 extends over 16 amino acids. In DNA form, the CDR3 reads TGCGCCAGCAGCTTGAATACGCGCGGGAGTACAGATACGCAGTATTTT. Amino acid sequence: CASSLNTRGSTDTQYF.

This clone was seen a few times. The gene calls are TRBV19 and TRBJ1-2; 7 bases fit TRBD1. Germline V gene sequence: CDR1 LNHDA, CDR2 SQIVND (reference sequence). The CDR3 length is 16 residues. V lost 3 bases and J lost 0; bases outside the gene matches: 7. CDR3 sequence: CASSIRSGTANYGYTF. In DNA, the CDR3 is TGTGCCAGTAGTATTAGGTCCGGGACAGCTAACTATGGCTACACCTTC.

This chain joins TRBV19 and TRBJ2-7; D is perhaps TRBD1 (7 bases). Trimming left V 1 base short and J 3 bases short, with 13 bases between. Germline-derived CDR1 and CDR2 are LNHDA and SQIVND (reference sequence). The CDR3 sequence is 15 residues long. The CDR3 loop is CASSIVGGTDYEQYF. The CDR3 DNA reads as TGTGCCAGTAGTATAGTAGGAGGGACAGACTACGAGCAGTACTTC.

The CDR3 DNA is TGCGCCAGCAGCCGACTAGCGGGAGGATACTACGAGCAGTACTTC. This sequence encodes CASSRLAGGYYEQYF. The chain uses TRBV10-2 and TRBJ2-7; the match to TRBD2 covers 13 bases. Trimming at V came to 6 bases and at J to 3 bases, leaving 5 bases not matched to a gene. CDR1 WSHSY and CDR2 SAAADI come from the germline V gene. CDR3 size: 15 residues.

The chain has TRBV5-1 and TRBJ2-7; the match to TRBD2 covers 7 bases. Germline assignment: CDR1 SGHRS and CDR2 YFSETQ. The CDR3 has 18 residues. With V trimmed by 4 bases and J by 5 bases, 21 bases remained unmatched. The CDR3 sequence: CASSTRGGRGFEGDEQYF. CDR3 in DNA: TGCGCCAGCAGCACCCGGGGCGGGAGAGGGTTCGAGGGCGACGAGCAGTACTTC.

This chain's CDR3 is CASSTRQGNYGYTF. The CDR3 region has the DNA TGTGCCAGCAGCACGCGACAGGGGAACTATGGCTACACCTTC. This chain connects TRBV11-2 to TRBJ1-2; 8 bases map to TRBD1. Trimming cost V 5 bases and J 2 bases; bases outside gene matches: 4. The CDR3 covers 14 residues. CDR1 and CDR2 (germline): SGHAT, FQNNGV. Variable domain in full (rest from reference TRBV11-2 and TRBJ1-2): EAGVAQSPRYKIIEKRQSVAFWCNPISGHATLYWYQQILGQGPKLLIQFQNNGVVDDSQLPKDRFSAERLKGVDSTLKIQPAKLEDSAVYLCASSTRQGNYGYTFGSGTRLTVV.